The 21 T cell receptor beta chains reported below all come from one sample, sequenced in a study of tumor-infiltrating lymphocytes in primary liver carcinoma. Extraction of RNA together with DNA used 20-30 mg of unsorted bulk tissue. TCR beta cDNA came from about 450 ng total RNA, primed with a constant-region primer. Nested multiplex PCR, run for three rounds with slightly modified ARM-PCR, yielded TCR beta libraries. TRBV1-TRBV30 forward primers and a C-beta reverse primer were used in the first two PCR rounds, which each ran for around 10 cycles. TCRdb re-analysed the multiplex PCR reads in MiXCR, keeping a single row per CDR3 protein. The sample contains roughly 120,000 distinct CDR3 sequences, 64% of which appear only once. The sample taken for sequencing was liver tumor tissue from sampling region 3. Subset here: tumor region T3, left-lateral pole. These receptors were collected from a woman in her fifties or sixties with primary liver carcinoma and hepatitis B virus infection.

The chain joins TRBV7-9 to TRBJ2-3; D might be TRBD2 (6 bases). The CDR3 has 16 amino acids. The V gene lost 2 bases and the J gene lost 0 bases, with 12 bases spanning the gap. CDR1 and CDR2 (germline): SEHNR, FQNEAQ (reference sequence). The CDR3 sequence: CASSLWWAGSTDTQYF. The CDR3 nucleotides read TGTGCCAGCAGCTTATGGTGGGCGGGAAGCACAGATACGCAGTATTTT.

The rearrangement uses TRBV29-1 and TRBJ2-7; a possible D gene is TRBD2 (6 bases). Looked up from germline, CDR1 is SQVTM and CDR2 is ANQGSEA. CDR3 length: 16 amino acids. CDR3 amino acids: CNVTGISGSTRYEQYF. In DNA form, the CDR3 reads TGCAACGTGACCGGGATTAGCGGTTCTACTAGGTACGAGCAGTACTTC.

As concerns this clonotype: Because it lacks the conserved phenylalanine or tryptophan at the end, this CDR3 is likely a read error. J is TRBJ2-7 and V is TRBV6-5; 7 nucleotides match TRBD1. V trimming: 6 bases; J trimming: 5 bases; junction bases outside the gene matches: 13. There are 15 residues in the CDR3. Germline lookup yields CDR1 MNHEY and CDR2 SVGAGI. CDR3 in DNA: TGTGCCAGCAGCCGCCCGAGGGGGCTTACCCACGAGCAGTACCTC. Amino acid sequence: CASSRPRGLTHEQYL.

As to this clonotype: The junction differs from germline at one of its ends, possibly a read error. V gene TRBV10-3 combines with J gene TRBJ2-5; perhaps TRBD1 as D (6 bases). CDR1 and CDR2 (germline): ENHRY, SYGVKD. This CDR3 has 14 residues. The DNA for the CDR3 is TGTGTCATCGGTGAAGCTACAGGGTCAGAGACCCAGTACTTC. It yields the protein CVIGEATGSETQYF.

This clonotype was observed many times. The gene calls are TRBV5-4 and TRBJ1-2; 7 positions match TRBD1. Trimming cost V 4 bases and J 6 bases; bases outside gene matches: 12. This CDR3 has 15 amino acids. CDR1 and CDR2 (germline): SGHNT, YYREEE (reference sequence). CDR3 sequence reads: CASSRGPAGRDGYTF. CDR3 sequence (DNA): TGTGCCAGCAGCAGGGGGCCGGCAGGGAGGGATGGCTACACCTTC.

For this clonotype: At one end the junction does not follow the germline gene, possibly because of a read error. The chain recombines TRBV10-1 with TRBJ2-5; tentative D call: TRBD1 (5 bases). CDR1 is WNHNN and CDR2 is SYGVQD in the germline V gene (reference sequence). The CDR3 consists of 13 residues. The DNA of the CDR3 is TGCGCCAGCAGTGAGACAGTACAGGAGACCCAGTGCTTC. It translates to CASSETVQETQCF.

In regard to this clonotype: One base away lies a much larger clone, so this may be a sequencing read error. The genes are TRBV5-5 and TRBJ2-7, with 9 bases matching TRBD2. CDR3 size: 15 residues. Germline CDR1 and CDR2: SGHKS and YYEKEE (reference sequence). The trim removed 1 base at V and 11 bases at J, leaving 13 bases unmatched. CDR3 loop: CASSLSTLGSGGEYF. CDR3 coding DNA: TGTGCCAGCAGCTTGTCAACTCTGGGTAGCGGGGGAGAGTACTTC.

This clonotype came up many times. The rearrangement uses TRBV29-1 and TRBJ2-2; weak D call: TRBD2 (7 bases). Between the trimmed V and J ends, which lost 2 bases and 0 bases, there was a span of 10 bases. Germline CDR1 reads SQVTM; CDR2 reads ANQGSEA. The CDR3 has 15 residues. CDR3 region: CSVESGGANTGELFF. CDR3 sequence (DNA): TGCAGCGTTGAATCGGGGGGCGCGAACACCGGGGAGCTGTTTTTT.

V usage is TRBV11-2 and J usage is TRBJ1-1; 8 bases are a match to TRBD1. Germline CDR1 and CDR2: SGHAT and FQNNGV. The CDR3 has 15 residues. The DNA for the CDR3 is TGTCCCGGCAGCCGCGGACAGGGAGCGTCGTTTGAAGCTTTCTTT. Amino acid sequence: CPGSRGQGASFEAFF.

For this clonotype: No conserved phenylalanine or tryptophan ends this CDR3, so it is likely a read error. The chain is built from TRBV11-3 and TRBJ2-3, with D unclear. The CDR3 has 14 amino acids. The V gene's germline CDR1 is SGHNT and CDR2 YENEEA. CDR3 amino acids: CGSSFMTSTDTQYL. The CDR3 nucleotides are TGTGGCAGCAGCTTCATGACTAGCACAGATACGCAGTATCTT.

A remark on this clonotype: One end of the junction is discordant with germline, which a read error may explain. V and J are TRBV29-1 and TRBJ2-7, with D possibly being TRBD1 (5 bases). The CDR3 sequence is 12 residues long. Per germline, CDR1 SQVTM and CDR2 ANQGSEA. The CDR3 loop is CNVAPGSYEQYF. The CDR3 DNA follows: TGCAACGTTGCCCCAGGGTCCTATGAGCAGTACTTC.

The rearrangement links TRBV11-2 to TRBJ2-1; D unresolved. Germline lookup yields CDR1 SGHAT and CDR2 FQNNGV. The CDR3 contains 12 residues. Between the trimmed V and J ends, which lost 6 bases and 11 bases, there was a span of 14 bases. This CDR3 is CASSLMNWKQFF. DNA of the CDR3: TGTGCCAGCAGTTTAATGAACTGGAAGCAGTTCTTC. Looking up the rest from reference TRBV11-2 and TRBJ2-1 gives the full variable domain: EAGVAQSPRYKIIEKRQSVAFWCNPISGHATLYWYQQILGQGPKLLIQFQNNGVVDDSQLPKDRFSAERLKGVDSTLKIQPAKLEDSAVYLCASSLMNWKQFFGPGTRLTVL.

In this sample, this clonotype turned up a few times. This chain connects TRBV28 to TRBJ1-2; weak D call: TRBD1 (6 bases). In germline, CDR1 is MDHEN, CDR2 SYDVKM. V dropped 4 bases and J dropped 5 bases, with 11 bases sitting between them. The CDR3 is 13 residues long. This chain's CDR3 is CASSSQGPYGYTF. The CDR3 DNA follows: TGTGCCAGCAGTTCGCAGGGGCCTTATGGCTACACCTTC.

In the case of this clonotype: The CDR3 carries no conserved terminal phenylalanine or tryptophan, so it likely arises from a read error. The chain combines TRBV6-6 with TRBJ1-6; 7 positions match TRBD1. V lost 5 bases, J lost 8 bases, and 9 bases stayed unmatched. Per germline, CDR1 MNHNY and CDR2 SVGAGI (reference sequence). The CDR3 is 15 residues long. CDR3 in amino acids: CASSNQTGEHSPLHL. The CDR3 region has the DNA TGTGCCAGCAGTAACCAAACAGGGGAGCATTCACCCCTCCACCTT.

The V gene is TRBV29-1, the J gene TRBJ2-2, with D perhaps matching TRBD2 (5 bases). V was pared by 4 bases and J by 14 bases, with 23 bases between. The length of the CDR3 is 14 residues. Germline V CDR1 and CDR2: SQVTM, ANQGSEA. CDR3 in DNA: TGCAGCGTTGTTGTTAGCCTGAACACCGGGAAACTGTTTTTT. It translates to CSVVVSLNTGKLFF.

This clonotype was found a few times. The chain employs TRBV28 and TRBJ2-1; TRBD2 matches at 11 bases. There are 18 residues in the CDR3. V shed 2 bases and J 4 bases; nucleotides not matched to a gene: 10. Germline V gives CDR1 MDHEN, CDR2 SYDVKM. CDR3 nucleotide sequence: TGTGCCAGCAGTTTAACACGGTCGGCTAGCGGGAGGTACAATGAGCAGTTCTTC. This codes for CASSLTRSASGRYNEQFF.

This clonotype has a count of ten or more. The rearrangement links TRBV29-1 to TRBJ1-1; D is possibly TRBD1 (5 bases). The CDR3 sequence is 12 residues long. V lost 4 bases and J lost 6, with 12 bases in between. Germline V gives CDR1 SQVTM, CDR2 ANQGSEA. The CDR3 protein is CSVGIKQAEAFF. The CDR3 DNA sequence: TGCAGCGTTGGGATTAAACAGGCTGAAGCTTTCTTT.

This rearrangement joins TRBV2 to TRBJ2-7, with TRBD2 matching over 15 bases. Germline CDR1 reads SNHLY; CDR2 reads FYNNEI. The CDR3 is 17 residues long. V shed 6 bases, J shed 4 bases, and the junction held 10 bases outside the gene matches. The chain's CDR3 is CASSPGLAGGPLYEQYF. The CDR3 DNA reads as TGTGCCAGCAGCCCCGGACTAGCGGGAGGGCCTTTGTACGAGCAGTACTTC.

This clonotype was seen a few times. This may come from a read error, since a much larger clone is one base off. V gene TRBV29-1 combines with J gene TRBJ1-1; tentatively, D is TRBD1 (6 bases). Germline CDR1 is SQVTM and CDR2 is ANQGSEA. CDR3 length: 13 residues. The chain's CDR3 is CSGLTYGGTEVFF. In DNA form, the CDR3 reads TGCAGCGGACTGACATATGGGGGCACTGAAGTTTTCTTT. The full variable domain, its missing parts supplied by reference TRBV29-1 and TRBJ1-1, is SAVISQKPSRDICQRGTSLTIQCQVDSQVTMMFWYRQQPGQSLTLIATANQGSEATYESGFVIDKFPISRPNLTFSTLTVSNMSPEDSSIYLCSGLTYGGTEVFFGQGTRLTVV.

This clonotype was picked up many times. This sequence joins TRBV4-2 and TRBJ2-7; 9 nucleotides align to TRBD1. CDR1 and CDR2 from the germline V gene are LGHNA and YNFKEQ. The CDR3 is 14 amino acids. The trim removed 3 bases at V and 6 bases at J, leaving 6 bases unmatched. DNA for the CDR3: TGTGCCAGCAGCCACTCCGGGACAGGGAGCGAGCAGTACTTC. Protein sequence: CASSHSGTGSEQYF.

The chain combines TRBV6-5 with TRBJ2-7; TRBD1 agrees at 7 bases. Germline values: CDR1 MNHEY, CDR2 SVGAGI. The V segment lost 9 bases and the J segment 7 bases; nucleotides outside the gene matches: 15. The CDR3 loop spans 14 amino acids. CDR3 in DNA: TGTGCCAGTCTTCCGGGACAGTGTTCGAATGAGCAGTACTTC. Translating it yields CASLPGQCSNEQYF.